The 9 T cell receptor beta chains below were found in one sample sequenced in a study of Ad26.COV2.S vaccination and SARS-CoV-2 variants. Described treatment: some 20 received Ad26.COV2.S at low or high dose, single or two shots; roughly five received placebo; per-sample allocation not given. Day 63 after the first vaccine or placebo injection was the time point for sampling. Profiling relied on immunoSEQ multiplex PCR, and the TCRdb table lists in-frame clones only, not all of them. The sample yields about 260,000 clones, roughly nine tenths seen once. Specimen: peripheral blood, collected in a trial of Ad26.COV2.S vaccine versus placebo. Receptors were obtained from a person aged 18-60 years who received the Ad26.COV2.S COVID-19 vaccine or a placebo.

This chain links TRBV18 with TRBJ1-6, with 7 bases aligning to TRBD1. The CDR3 runs 18 residues. Trimming at V came to 3 bases and at J to 5 bases, leaving 13 bases not matched to a gene. Per the germline V gene, CDR1 is KGHSH and CDR2 is LQKENI. Here the CDR3 DNA reads TGTGCCAGCTCACCGTCGGCAGGGGGTTTTATGGATAATTCACCCCTCCACTTT. Protein sequence: CASSPSAGGFMDNSPLHF.

This clone was observed a single time. The chain joins TRBV7-3 to TRBJ2-1; D not resolved. V was cut by 3 bases and J by 7 bases, with 19 bases left in between. Germline-derived CDR1 and CDR2 are SGHTA and FQGTGA. The CDR3 contains 16 residues. CDR3 in DNA: TGTGCCAGCAGCTTTCGCCCCACGCAAAATGGAAATGAGCAGTTCTTC. It codes for CASSFRPTQNGNEQFF.

V usage is TRBV11-2 and J usage is TRBJ2-6, with D maybe TRBD2 (7 bases). V was clipped by 1 base and J by 2 bases, with 15 bases between them. The CDR3 sequence is 18 residues long. Per germline, CDR1 SGHAT and CDR2 FQNNGV. CDR3 DNA sequence: TGTGCCAGCAGCTTAGCCCTTGGGGGGGGCGCTGGGGCCAACGTCCTGACTTTC. It yields the protein CASSLALGGGAGANVLTF. Full variable domain (outside the CDR3, taken from reference TRBV11-2 and TRBJ2-6): EAGVAQSPRYKIIEKRQSVAFWCNPISGHATLYWYQQILGQGPKLLIQFQNNGVVDDSQLPKDRFSAERLKGVDSTLKIQPAKLEDSAVYLCASSLALGGGAGANVLTFGAGSRLTVL.

The chain is built from TRBV20-1 and TRBJ2-5; D is unclear. Germline values: CDR1 DFQATT, CDR2 SNEGSKA (reference sequence). This CDR3 region has 13 residues. V lost 3 bases and J lost 2, with 10 bases in between. The DNA of the CDR3 is TGCAGTGCTAGTCGTCAGACACAAGAGACCCAGTACTTC. Translated, it gives CSASRQTQETQYF.

The J gene is TRBJ2-2, the V gene TRBV5-1; 8 bases align to TRBD1. CDR1 is SGHRS and CDR2 is YFSETQ in the germline V gene. The J segment lost 2 bases and the V segment lost 4 bases, leaving 7 bases of the junction unmatched. There are 16 residues in the CDR3. CDR3 bases: TGCGCCAGCAGCACAGGGGGGACAGCCAACACCGGGGAGCTGTTTTTT. It translates to CASSTGGTANTGELFF.

The genes are TRBV15 and TRBJ2-7; D is perhaps TRBD1 (6 bases). The CDR3 spans 15 residues. The V gene lost 1 base and the J gene lost 2 bases, with 12 bases spanning the gap. Per germline, CDR1 LNHNV and CDR2 YYDKDF (reference sequence). The CDR3 DNA follows: TGTGCCACCAGCAGAGCCCTCGGGACACCCTACGAGCAGTACTTC. This sequence encodes CATSRALGTPYEQYF.

This chain uses TRBV4-3 with TRBJ2-5; D not resolved. Germline CDR1 is LGHNA and CDR2 is YSLEER. Deletions cut 5 bases from V and 7 bases from J, with 11 bases between. This CDR3 has 12 amino acids. The DNA for the CDR3 is TGCGCCAGCAGCGACGGAGCAGGGACCCAGTACTTC. Its translation is CASSDGAGTQYF.

The chain recombines TRBV2 with TRBJ2-7, with TRBD2 matching over 8 bases. Germline-derived CDR1 and CDR2 are SNHLY and FYNNEI. J was trimmed by 0 bases and V by 5 bases; bases with no gene match: 6. The CDR3 sequence is 15 residues long. The CDR3 DNA follows: TGTGCCAGCAGTTATACTAGCGGAATCTCCTACGAGCAGTACTTC. It encodes CASSYTSGISYEQYF.

The V call is TRBV29-1, the J call TRBJ2-2; TRBD2 is a possible D gene (6 bases). The CDR3 runs to 13 residues. Germline CDR1 reads SQVTM; CDR2 reads ANQGSEA. Trimming shortened V by 7 bases and J by 0 bases, and 9 bases separated the two germline ends. DNA for the CDR3: TGCAGCGGTCTAGCGTCGAACACCGGGGAGCTGTTTTTT. Translating it yields CSGLASNTGELFF.